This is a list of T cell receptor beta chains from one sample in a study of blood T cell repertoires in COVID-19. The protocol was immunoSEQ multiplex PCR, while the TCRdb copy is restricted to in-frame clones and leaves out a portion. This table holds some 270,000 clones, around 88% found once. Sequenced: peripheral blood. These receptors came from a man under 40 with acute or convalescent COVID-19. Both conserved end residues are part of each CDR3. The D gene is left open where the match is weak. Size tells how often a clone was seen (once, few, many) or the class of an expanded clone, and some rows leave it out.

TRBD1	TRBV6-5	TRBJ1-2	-	CASTEGQGRYGYTF	TGTGCCAGCACCGAAGGACAGGGTCGCTATGGCTACACCTTC
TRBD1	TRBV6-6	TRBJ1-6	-	CASNTGGISPLHF	TGTGCCAGCAATACAGGGGGCATCTCACCCCTCCACTTT
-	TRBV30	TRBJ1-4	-	CALVGENNEKLFF	TGTGCGTTGGTCGGAGAGAACAATGAAAAACTGTTTTTT
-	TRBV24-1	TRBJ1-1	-	CATSDNRLGTEAFF	TGTGCCACCAGTGACAACAGGCTGGGGACTGAAGCTTTCTTT
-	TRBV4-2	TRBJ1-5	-	CASSQDGRTGQPQHF	TGTGCCAGCAGCCAAGATGGGAGGACTGGCCAGCCCCAGCATTTT
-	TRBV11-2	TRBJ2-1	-	CASSLIFPGAYNEQFF	TGTGCCAGCAGCTTAATCTTCCCGGGGGCCTACAATGAGCAGTTCTTC
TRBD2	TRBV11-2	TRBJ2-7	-	CASIPTSGGGYEQYF	TGTGCCAGCATCCCGACTAGCGGGGGGGGTTACGAGCAGTACTTC
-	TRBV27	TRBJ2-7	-	CASSDGFYEQYF	TGTGCCAGCAGTGACGGGTTCTACGAGCAGTACTTC
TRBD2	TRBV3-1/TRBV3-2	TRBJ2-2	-	CASSPTRTSGSGELFF	TGTGCCAGCAGCCCTACCAGGACTAGCGGGAGCGGGGAGCTGTTTTTT
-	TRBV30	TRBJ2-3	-	CAWGTYSGLYYTQYF	TGTGCCTGGGGGACTTATTCGGGACTTTACTATACGCAGTATTTT
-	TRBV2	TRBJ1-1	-	CASSGTGDTEAFF	TGTGCCAGCTCCGGGACGGGGGACACTGAAGCTTTCTTT
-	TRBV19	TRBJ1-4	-	CASSIPGEQLFF	TGTGCCAGTAGTATTCCAGGGGAGCAACTGTTTTTT
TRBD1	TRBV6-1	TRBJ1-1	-	CASSEANRGTEAFF	TGTGCCAGCAGTGAAGCGAACAGGGGCACTGAAGCTTTCTTT
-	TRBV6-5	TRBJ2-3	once	CASRDTGAATDTQYF	TGTGCCAGCAGAGACACGGGAGCGGCCACAGATACGCAGTATTTT
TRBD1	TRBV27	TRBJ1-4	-	CASSLLRGRGEKLFF	TGTGCCAGCAGTTTATTAAGGGGGCGAGGTGAAAAACTGTTTTTT
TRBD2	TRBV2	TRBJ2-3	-	CASSWAGGGTDTQYF	TGTGCCAGCAGCTGGGCGGGGGGGGGCACAGATACGCAGTATTTT
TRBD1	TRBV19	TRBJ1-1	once	CASQTGGPMNTEAFF	TGTGCCAGTCAGACAGGGGGCCCGATGAACACTGAAGCTTTCTTT
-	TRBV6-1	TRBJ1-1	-	CASSEGLPAGRAFF	TGTGCCAGCAGTGAAGGCCTTCCCGCGGGGCGGGCTTTCTTT
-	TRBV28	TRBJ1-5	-	CASTFVGQGNQPQHF	TGTGCCAGCACCTTCGTTGGCCAGGGGAATCAGCCCCAGCATTTT
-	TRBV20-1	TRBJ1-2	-	CSASEADGYTF	TGCAGTGCTAGCGAGGCGGATGGCTACACCTTC
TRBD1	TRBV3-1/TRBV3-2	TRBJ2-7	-	CASSLGTGNPYEQYF	TGTGCCAGCAGCCTAGGGACAGGGAATCCCTACGAGCAGTACTTC
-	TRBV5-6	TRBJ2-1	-	CASSPQGGRANEQFF	TGTGCCAGCAGCCCCCAAGGGGGGAGGGCTAATGAGCAGTTCTTC
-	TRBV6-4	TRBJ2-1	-	CATSSTPSSYNEQFF	TGTGCCACCTCTTCCACTCCTAGCTCCTACAATGAGCAGTTCTTC
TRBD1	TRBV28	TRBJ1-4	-	CASSETGGNEKLFF	TGTGCCAGCAGTGAGACAGGGGGTAATGAAAAACTGTTTTTT
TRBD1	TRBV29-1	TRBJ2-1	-	CSLEGAIVNEQFF	TGCAGCTTAGAGGGGGCTATCGTGAATGAGCAGTTCTTC
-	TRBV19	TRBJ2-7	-	CASSLQRGTEQYF	TGTGCCAGTAGTCTACAGAGGGGGACAGAGCAGTACTTC
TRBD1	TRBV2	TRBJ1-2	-	CASSTLGGQGDGYTF	TGTGCCAGCAGTACTTTGGGTGGACAGGGTGATGGCTACACCTTC
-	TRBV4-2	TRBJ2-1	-	CASSQGEGGDEQFF	TGTGCCAGCAGCCAAGGGGAGGGGGGAGATGAGCAGTTCTTC
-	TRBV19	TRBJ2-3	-	CASSIGFSSHPTDTQYF	TGTGCCAGTAGTATAGGATTTTCGAGCCACCCCACAGATACGCAGTATTTT
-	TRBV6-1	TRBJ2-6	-	CASSGTGSPSGANVLTF	TGTGCCAGCAGTGGTACAGGGAGCCCATCTGGGGCCAACGTCCTGACTTTC
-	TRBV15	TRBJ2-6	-	CATSRDLGGGSGANVLTF	TGTGCCACCAGCAGAGATCTGGGGGGAGGCTCTGGGGCCAACGTCCTGACTTTC
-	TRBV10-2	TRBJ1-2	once	CASSERGLGYGYTF	TGCGCCAGCAGTGAGCGAGGCCTGGGCTATGGCTACACCTTC
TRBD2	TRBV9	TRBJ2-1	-	CASSARLAAYNEQFF	TGTGCCAGCAGCGCCCGACTAGCGGCCTACAATGAGCAGTTCTTC
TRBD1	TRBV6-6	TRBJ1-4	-	CASRLSGQGTEKLFF	TGTGCCAGCAGACTCTCGGGACAGGGGACTGAAAAACTGTTTTTT
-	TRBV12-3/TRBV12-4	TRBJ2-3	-	CATGLFGTQYF	TGTGCCACAGGTTTGTTTGGGACGCAGTATTTT
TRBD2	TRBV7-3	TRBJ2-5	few	CASSPNAGGAKTQYF	TGTGCCAGCAGCCCGAATGCCGGGGGGGCCAAGACCCAGTACTTC
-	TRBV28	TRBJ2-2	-	CASSLLLSTGELFF	TGTGCCAGCAGTTTATTGCTTAGCACCGGGGAGCTGTTTTTT
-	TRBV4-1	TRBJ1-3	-	CASSQVDSGNTIYF	TGCGCCAGCAGCCAGGTAGACTCTGGAAACACCATATATTTT
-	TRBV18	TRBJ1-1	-	CASSTGVNTEAFF	TGTGCCAGCTCTACAGGAGTGAACACTGAAGCTTTCTTT
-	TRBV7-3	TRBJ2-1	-	CASSPSPEGRNEQFF	TGTGCCAGCAGCCCCTCCCCGGAGGGACGGAATGAGCAGTTCTTC
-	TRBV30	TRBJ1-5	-	CAWGGAGSNNQPQHF	TGTGCCTGGGGGGGAGCGGGCTCTAACAATCAGCCCCAGCATTTT
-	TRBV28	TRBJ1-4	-	CASSSGVAINEKLFF	TGTGCCAGCAGTTCGGGAGTTGCCATTAATGAAAAACTGTTTTTT
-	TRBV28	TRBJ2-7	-	CASSLSQGSYEQYF	TGTGCCAGCAGTTTATCGCAGGGGTCGTACGAGCAGTACTTC
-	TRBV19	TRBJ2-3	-	CASSKWENTDTQYF	TGTGCCAGTAGCAAATGGGAGAACACAGATACGCAGTATTTT
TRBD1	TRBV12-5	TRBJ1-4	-	CASGPQGVREKLFF	TGTGCTAGTGGACCACAGGGGGTTAGAGAAAAACTGTTTTTT
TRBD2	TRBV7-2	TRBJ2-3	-	CASSLDLAAGGPQYF	TGTGCCAGCAGCTTAGATTTAGCGGCGGGAGGCCCGCAGTATTTT
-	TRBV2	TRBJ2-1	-	CASPRQRDNEQFF	TGTGCCAGCCCACGACAGAGAGACAATGAGCAGTTCTTC
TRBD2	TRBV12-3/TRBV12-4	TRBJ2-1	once	CASSRTSGPFQFF	TGTGCCAGCAGTAGGACTAGCGGGCCCTTTCAGTTCTTC
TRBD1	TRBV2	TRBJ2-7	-	CASSRTGEPVGEQYF	TGTGCCAGCAGTCGGACAGGGGAACCTGTGGGCGAGCAGTACTTC
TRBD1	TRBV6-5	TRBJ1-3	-	CASSTGDSRNTIYF	TGTGCCAGCAGTACCGGGGACAGCAGAAACACCATATATTTT
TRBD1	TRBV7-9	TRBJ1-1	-	CASSSQGSVNTEAFF	TGTGCCAGCAGCTCACAGGGGAGTGTAAACACTGAAGCTTTCTTT
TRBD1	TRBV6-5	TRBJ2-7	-	CASSTLPGGDEQYF	TGTGCCAGCAGTACCTTACCAGGGGGCGACGAGCAGTACTTC